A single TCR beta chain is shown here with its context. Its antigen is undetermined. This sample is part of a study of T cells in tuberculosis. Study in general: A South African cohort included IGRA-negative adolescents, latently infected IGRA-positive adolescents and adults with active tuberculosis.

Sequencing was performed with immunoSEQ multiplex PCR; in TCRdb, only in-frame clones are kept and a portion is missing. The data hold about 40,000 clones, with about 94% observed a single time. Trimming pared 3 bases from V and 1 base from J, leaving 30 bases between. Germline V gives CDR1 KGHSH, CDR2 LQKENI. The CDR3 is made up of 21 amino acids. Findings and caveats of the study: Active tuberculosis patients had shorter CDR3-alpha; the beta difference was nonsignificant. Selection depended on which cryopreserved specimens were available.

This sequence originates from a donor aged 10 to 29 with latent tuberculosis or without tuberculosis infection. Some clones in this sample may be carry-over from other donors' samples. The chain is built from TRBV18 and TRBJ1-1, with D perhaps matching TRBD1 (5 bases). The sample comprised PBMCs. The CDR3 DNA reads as TGTGCCAGCTCACCCAACCCGCCCGACCGTTCGTCGCAGGGTTGGAACACTGAAGCTTTCTTT. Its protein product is CASSPNPPDRSSQGWNTEAFF.